This T cell receptor beta chain was recovered during a study of T cells in localized non-small cell lung cancer. On this clone itself: The target antigen is unknown.

General study findings and limits: Uninvolved adjacent lung showed higher T cell clonality than tumor. Sequencing involved a lone tumor region, leaving heterogeneity possible.

V was cut by 6 bases and J by 6 bases, with 7 bases left in between. This CDR3 is 11 amino acids long. Germline values: CDR1 MNHNS, CDR2 SASEGT. TCRdb keeps only in-frame clones here, not all; method: immunoSEQ multiplex PCR. Here the sample spans more than 5,000 clones, about 91% being singletons. The chain employs TRBV6-1 and TRBJ2-3; D is uncertain. The TCR originated in a male donor at least 60 years old with stage I lung adenocarcinoma. The source material was peripheral blood, sampled before any cancer treatment. The CDR3 region is CASSPGDTQYF. DNA of the CDR3: TGTGCCAGCAGCCCTGGGGATACGCAGTATTTT.